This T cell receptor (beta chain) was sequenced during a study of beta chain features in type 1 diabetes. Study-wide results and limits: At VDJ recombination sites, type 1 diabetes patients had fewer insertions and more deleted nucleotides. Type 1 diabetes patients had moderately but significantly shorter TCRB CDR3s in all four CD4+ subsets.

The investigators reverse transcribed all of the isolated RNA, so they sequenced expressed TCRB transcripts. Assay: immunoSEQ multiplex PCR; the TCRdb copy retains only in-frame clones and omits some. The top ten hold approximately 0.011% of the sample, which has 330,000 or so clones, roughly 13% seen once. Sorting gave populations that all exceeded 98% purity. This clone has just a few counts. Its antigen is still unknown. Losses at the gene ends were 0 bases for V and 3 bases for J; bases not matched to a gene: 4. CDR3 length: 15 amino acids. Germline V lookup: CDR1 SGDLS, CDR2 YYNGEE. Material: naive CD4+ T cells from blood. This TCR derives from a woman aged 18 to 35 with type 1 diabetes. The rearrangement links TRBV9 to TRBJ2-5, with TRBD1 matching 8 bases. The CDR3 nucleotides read TGTGCCAGCAGCGTAGGTCACAGGGGGGAAGAGACCCAGTACTTC. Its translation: CASSVGHRGEETQYF. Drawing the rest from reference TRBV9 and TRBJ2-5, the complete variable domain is DSGVTQTPKHLITATGQRVTLRCSPRSGDLSVYWYQQSLDQGLQFLIQYYNGEERAKGNILERFSAQQFPDLHSELNLSSLELGDSALYFCASSVGHRGEETQYFGPGTRLLVL.